This TCR beta chain was captured by sequencing in a study of human T cells and chemical hapten exposure. For the study at large: Diphenylcyclopropenone was applied weekly to patients' scalps across the roughly 23-week study. Study-level findings and limits: There were significantly more large CDR3 similarity clusters among expanded TCRs than among controls.

Specified time point: pre-sensitization, week 0. The treatment denotes: therapeutic diphenylcyclopropenone sensitization with weekly scalp DPC. This CDR3 comprises 14 residues. Germline CDR1 is MDHEN and CDR2 is SYDVKM. V was pared by 4 bases and J by 0 bases, with 9 bases between. TCRdb processed the RACE reads anew with MiXCR; each CDR3 protein has one entry. The data show around 350,000 distinct CDR3 sequences, with around 5.5% seen just once and over 6.5% held by the top ten. Turning to this clonotype: Antigen specificity is unknown.

This TCR was sampled from a woman between 18 and 30 years old with alopecia areata. Some clones in this sample may be carry-over from other donors' samples. The sample was whole blood, taken in connection with sensitization to the hapten diphenylcyclopropenone (DPC). The chain employs TRBV28 and TRBJ1-2; D is undetermined. CDR3 in amino acids: CASSWAWTNYGYTF. CDR3 bases: TGTGCCAGCAGTTGGGCTTGGACTAACTATGGCTACACCTTC.